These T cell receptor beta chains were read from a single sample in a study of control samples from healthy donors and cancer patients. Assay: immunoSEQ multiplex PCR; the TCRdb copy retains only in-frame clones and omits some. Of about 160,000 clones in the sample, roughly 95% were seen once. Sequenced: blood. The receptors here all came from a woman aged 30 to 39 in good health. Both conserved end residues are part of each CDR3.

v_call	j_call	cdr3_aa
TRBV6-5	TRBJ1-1	CASRNAGADTEAFF
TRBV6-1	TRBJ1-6	CASSELRAYNSPLHF
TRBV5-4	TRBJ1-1	CASSPGQGVGGTEAFF
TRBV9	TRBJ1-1	CASSATGWTEAFF
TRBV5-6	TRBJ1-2	CASSIGTGMGYGYTF
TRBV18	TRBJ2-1	CASSPPTGGGNNEQFF
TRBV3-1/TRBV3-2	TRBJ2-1	CASTPNGESSGRRPYNEQFF
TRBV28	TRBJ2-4	CASSFVTGRDKNIQYF
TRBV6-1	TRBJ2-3	CASSERGWRGQGWESSTDTQYF
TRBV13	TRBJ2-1	CASSFQKHPAWEQFF
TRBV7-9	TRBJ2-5	CASRRTGPETQYF
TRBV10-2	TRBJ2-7	CASSEPTSYEQYF
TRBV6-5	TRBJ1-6	CASSYIGDSPLHF
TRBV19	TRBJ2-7	CASRRPGQLFSYEQYF
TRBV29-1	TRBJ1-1	CSVEVGMNTEAFF
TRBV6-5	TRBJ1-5	CASSYSTGGGQPQHF
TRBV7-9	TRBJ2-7	CASSAGQFFGEQYF
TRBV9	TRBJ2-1	CASSDLAIGNEQFF
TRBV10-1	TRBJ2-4	CASSDPLAGGENIQYF
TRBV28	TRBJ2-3	CASSTPSGQTTDTQYF
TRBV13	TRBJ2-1	CASSPEGQSYNEQFF
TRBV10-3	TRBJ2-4	CAISDSDSRAKNIQYF
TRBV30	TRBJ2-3	CAWKDPGTSGSGSTDTQYF
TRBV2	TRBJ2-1	CASSGVLAGLYNEQFF
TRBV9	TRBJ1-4	CASSGSSGLNEKLFF
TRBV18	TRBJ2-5	CASSPKQETQYF
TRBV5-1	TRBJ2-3	CASTVQGDSADTQYF
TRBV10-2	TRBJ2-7	CASRLQGGGPEYF
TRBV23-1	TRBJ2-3	CASTAPGQVGVADSHCYTQYF
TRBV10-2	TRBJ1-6	CASSESQGESPLHF
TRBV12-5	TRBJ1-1	CASGPVRDNTEAFF
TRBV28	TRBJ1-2	CASSLSGTSGYTF
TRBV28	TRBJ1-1	CASSLPGTPRASNTEAFF
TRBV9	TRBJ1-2	CASSVGGDYGYTF
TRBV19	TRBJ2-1	CASSISQGVYNEQFF
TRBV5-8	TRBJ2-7	CASSPAEGQYF